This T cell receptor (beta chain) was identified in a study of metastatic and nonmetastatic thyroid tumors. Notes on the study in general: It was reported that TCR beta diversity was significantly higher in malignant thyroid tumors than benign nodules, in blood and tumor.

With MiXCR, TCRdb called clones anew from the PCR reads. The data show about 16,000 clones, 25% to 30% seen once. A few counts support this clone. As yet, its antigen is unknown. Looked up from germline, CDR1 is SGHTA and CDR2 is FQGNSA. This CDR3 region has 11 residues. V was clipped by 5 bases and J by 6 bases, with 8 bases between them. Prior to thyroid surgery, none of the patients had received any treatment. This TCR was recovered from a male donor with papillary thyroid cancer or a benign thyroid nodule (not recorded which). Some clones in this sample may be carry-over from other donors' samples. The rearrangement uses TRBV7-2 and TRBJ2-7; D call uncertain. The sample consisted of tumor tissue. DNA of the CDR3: TGTGCCAGCAGCCTAAGAGGCGAGCAGTACTTC. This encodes CASSLRGEQYF.